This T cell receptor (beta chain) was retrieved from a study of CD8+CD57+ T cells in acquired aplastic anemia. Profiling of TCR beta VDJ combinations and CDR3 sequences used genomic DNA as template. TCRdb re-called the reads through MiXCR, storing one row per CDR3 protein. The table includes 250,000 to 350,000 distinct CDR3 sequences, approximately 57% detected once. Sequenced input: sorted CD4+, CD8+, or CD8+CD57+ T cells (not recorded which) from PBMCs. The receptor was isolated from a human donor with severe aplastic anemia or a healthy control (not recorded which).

The CDR3 sequence is CSALDILNTEAFF. The CDR3 nucleotides are TGCAGTGCTCTCGACATCTTGAACACTGAAGCTTTCTTT. The chain is built from TRBV20-1 and TRBJ1-1; D not resolved. Germline assignment: CDR1 DFQATT and CDR2 SNEGSKA (reference sequence). The CDR3 runs 13 residues. The V end was cut by 5 bases, the J end by 0 bases, with 10 bases between.